This passage covers 2 T cell receptor beta chains from one sample sequenced in a study of blood T cell repertoires in COVID-19. Some clones are missing from TCRdb's copy, which holds only in-frame ones; the method was immunoSEQ multiplex PCR. The top ten clones hold around 8.9% of a sample with roughly 190,000 clones, more than 75% of them seen once. What was sequenced was peripheral blood. These receptors came from a woman aged 50 to 60 with active or convalescent COVID-19.

This clone was seen once. The chain employs TRBV5-4 and TRBJ2-7; TRBD1 matches at 11 bases. CDR1 SGHNT and CDR2 YYREEE come from the germline V gene (reference sequence). The J segment lost 1 base and the V segment lost 4 bases, leaving 4 bases of the junction unmatched. This CDR3 region has 15 residues. CDR3 region: CASSLGQGASYEQYF. CDR3 sequence (DNA): TGTGCCAGCAGCCTAGGACAGGGGGCATCCTACGAGCAGTACTTC.

This chain joins TRBV10-3 and TRBJ1-1; maybe TRBD1 (6 bases). Looked up from germline, CDR1 is ENHRY and CDR2 is SYGVKD. V was shortened by 4 bases and J by 4 bases, with 10 bases between the two germline ends. CDR3 length: 13 residues. The CDR3 sequence is CAISGLGGTEAFF. The CDR3 coding sequence is TGTGCCATCAGTGGATTAGGGGGCACTGAAGCTTTCTTT.